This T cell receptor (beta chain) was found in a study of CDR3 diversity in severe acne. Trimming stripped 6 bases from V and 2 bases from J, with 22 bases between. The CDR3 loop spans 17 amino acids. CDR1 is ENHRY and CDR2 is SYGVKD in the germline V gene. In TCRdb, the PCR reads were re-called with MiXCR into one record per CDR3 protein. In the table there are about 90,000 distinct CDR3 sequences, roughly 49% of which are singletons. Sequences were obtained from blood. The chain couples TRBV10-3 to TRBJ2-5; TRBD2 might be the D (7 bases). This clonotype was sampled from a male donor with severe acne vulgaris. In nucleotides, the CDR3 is TGTGCCATCAGGCAGGGGAGGGGGGGGAAACTACAAGAGACCCAGTACTTC. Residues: CAIRQGRGGKLQETQYF.